This T cell receptor beta chain was retrieved from a study of control samples from healthy donors and cancer patients. The CDR3 contains 16 residues. Trimming shortened V by 2 bases and J by 1 base, and 11 bases separated the two germline ends. The germline V gene has CDR1 MNHEY and CDR2 SVGAGI. The assay was immunoSEQ multiplex PCR, and TCRdb's table has in-frame clones only and misses some. The sample has under 55,000 clones; 80% are singletons. This clonotype was sampled from a man between 65 and 80 years old in good health. The sequenced material came from blood. V and J are TRBV6-5 and TRBJ2-2; D gene uncertain. CDR3 loop: CASSYRGPGNTGELFF. Here the CDR3 DNA reads TGTGCCAGCAGTTACAGAGGACCAGGGAACACCGGGGAGCTGTTTTTT.